Each of the 27 T cell receptor beta chains below was sequenced from the same sample in a study of blood T cells in healthy people across ages. The use of a sample-barcoded 5' primer and a J-beta primer mix characterized a second PCR of roughly 7 to 11 cycles. TCRdb re-called the 5' RACE reads through MiXCR, storing one row per CDR3 protein. The sample yields around 1.7 million distinct CDR3 sequences, about 30% seen once. What was sequenced was blood. These TCRs come from a woman in her twenties or thirties in good health.

The chain links TRBV5-1 to TRBJ1-1; no reliable D call. CDR3 length: 13 residues. Looked up from germline, CDR1 is SGHRS and CDR2 is YFSETQ. The V end lost 0 bases, the J end lost 11 bases, and 14 bases lay between the germline ends. The CDR3 loop is CASSLAGSRVAFF. CDR3 DNA sequence: TGCGCCAGCAGCTTGGCCGGCAGTCGTGTGGCTTTCTTT.

This clonotype was found once. The rearrangement joins TRBV20-1 to TRBJ1-5, with 8 bases that match TRBD1. V lost 5 bases to trimming and J lost 4 bases; unmatched junction nucleotides: 1. The CDR3 extends over 12 amino acids. Looked up from germline, CDR1 is DFQATT and CDR2 is SNEGSKA (reference sequence). The CDR3 is CSAQGANQPQHF. As DNA, the CDR3 is TGCAGTGCTCAGGGGGCTAATCAGCCCCAGCATTTT.

V and J are TRBV6-2 or TRBV6-3 and TRBJ2-1, with D hard to call. CDR1 and CDR2 from the germline V gene are MNHEY and SVGEGT. V lost 4 bases to trimming and J lost 2 bases, with 15 bases between them. The CDR3 spans 16 residues. CDR3 nucleotides: TGTGCCAGCAGTTCCTTCAAGCCGTCGGCCTACAATGAGCAGTTCTTC. This sequence encodes CASSSFKPSAYNEQFF.

The chain is built from TRBV5-4 and TRBJ2-2; a possible D gene is TRBD1 (5 bases). V was shortened by 0 bases and J by 3 bases, with 6 bases between the two germline ends. Germline V CDR1 and CDR2: SGHNT, YYREEE (reference sequence). This CDR3 is built from 14 residues. CDR3 DNA sequence: TGTGCCAGCAGCTTGGTACAGGACACCGGGGAGCTGTTTTTT. Protein product: CASSLVQDTGELFF.

J is TRBJ2-3 and V is TRBV6-4; possible D gene TRBD2, 5 bases. This CDR3 spans 13 amino acids. V dropped 6 bases and J dropped 4 bases, with 11 bases sitting between them. Germline V CDR1 and CDR2: MRHNA, SNTAGT. The CDR3 sequence: CASRGSSPDTQYF. In DNA form, the CDR3 reads TGTGCCAGCAGGGGGAGTAGCCCAGATACGCAGTATTTT.

This clonotype was counted a few times. This chain uses TRBV20-1 with TRBJ2-3; TRBD2 agrees at 14 bases. The germline V gene encodes CDR1 DFQATT and CDR2 SNEGSKA (reference sequence). The V segment lost 2 bases and the J segment 4 bases; nucleotides outside the gene matches: 5. CDR3 length: 16 amino acids. CDR3 residues: CSARPGTSGSADTQYF. The CDR3 region has the DNA TGCAGTGCTAGACCCGGGACTAGCGGGAGTGCAGATACGCAGTATTTT.

This chain joins TRBV25-1 and TRBJ2-5; 9 bases fit TRBD2. V trimming: 6 bases; J trimming: 2 bases; junction bases outside the gene matches: 7. The CDR3 sequence is 15 residues long. Germline V gives CDR1 MGHDK, CDR2 SYGVNS. CDR3 in DNA: TGTGCCAGCAGCGAAAGCGGGGGGCGACAAGAGACCCAGTACTTC. This encodes CASSESGGRQETQYF. Filled out from reference TRBV25-1 and TRBJ2-5, the complete variable domain reads EADIYQTPRYLVIGTGKKITLECSQTMGHDKMYWYQQDPGMELHLIHYSYGVNSTEKGDLSSESTVSRIRTEHFPLTLESARPSHTSQYLCASSESGGRQETQYFGPGTRLLVL.

A word on this clonotype: Mismatch with germline at one junction end may stem from a read error. This sequence joins TRBV5-8 and TRBJ1-2, with D unclear. Looked up from germline, CDR1 is SGHTS and CDR2 is YDEGEE. CDR3 length: 14 amino acids. For the CDR3, the DNA is TGTGCCAGCAACTTAAGGGCAGCCGACTATGGTTACACCTTC. Its translation is CASNLRAADYGYTF.

This clonotype was recorded at least ten times. V gene TRBV25-1 combines with J gene TRBJ1-2, with TRBD1 matching 9 bases. The V segment lost 2 bases and the J segment 4 bases; nucleotides outside the gene matches: 5. CDR1 is MGHDK, CDR2 SYGVNS, per germline. The CDR3 has 15 amino acids. DNA of the CDR3: TGTGCCAGCAGTGAACCCACAGGGGGCGTCTATGGCTACACCTTC. Its translation: CASSEPTGGVYGYTF.

V is TRBV12-3 or TRBV12-4 and J is TRBJ2-1; the match to TRBD2 covers 12 bases. CDR3 length: 21 residues. Trimming cost V 2 bases and J 0 bases; bases outside gene matches: 14. Written as DNA, the CDR3 is TGTGCCAGCAGTTTACGCGGGGCTTCTAGCGGGGGGGCGGGCTCCTACAATGAGCAGTTCTTC. Its translation: CASSLRGASSGGAGSYNEQFF.

This clonotype was detected a few times. The chain recombines TRBV10-3 with TRBJ2-2, with 11 nucleotides matching TRBD2. V shed 4 bases, J shed 1 base, and the junction held 2 bases outside the gene matches. This CDR3 comprises 16 residues. The V gene's germline CDR1 is ENHRY and CDR2 SYGVKD. The CDR3 here is CAISGGLAENTGELFF. The CDR3 nucleotides read TGTGCCATCAGTGGGGGACTAGCGGAGAACACCGGGGAGCTGTTTTTT.

This chain uses TRBV3-1 with TRBJ2-1; TRBD2 might be the D (6 bases). V lost 1 base and J 6 bases, leaving 10 bases between the germline ends. Germline CDR1 reads LGHDT; CDR2 reads YNNKEL (reference sequence). This CDR3 contains 14 residues. CDR3 loop: CASSQGTTSNEQFF. CDR3 DNA: TGTGCCAGCAGCCAAGGGACTACATCCAATGAGCAGTTCTTC.

This clonotype was counted only a few times. This sequence joins TRBV7-2 and TRBJ2-3, with 8 bases lining up with TRBD1. CDR1 is SGHTA, CDR2 FQGNSA, per germline. The junction had 6 bases not matched to a gene; V was cut back by 6 bases and J by 4 bases. This CDR3 region has 14 residues. The CDR3 DNA is TGTGCCAGCAGGGTCGGGACAGGTCCAGATACGCAGTATTTT. Residues: CASRVGTGPDTQYF.

The chain carries TRBV20-1 and TRBJ2-5; D not certain. The CDR3 consists of 12 residues. Germline V gives CDR1 DFQATT, CDR2 SNEGSKA (reference sequence). The germline V and J ends were trimmed by 6 bases and 11 bases, with 19 bases remaining between them. CDR3 nucleotides: TGCAGTGCGCTCCCTCGCTCGAATGAGCAGTACTTC. Translation: CSALPRSNEQYF.

This clonotype was detected ten times or more. The V call is TRBV24-1, the J call TRBJ2-3; D ambiguous. Trimming removed 2 bases from V and 9 bases from J, with 11 bases in between. The germline gives CDR1 KGHDR, CDR2 SFDVKD. This CDR3 is built from 13 residues. The chain's CDR3 is CATSDYPGYTQYF. CDR3 nucleotide sequence: TGTGCCACCAGTGATTACCCGGGTTACACGCAGTATTTT.

As concerns this clonotype: As the CDR3 is not closed by the conserved phenylalanine or tryptophan, this likely results from a read error. The rearrangement uses TRBV5-1 and TRBJ2-1; TRBD1 might be the D (5 bases). Germline V gene data show CDR1 as SGHRS and CDR2 as YFSETQ. Trimming took off 4 bases at V and 7 bases at J, with 15 bases between the two ends. The CDR3 runs to 14 residues. The CDR3: CASSQGIAKNEQFV. The CDR3 coding sequence is TGCGCCAGCAGCCAGGGCATAGCTAAGAATGAGCAGTTCGTC.

This clonotype was recorded many times. This chain uses TRBV29-1 with TRBJ2-5; 8 bases are a match to TRBD2. This CDR3 is 12 amino acids long. Trimming took 4 bases from V and 4 from J; bases not matched to a gene: 2. From germline, CDR1 is SQVTM and CDR2 ANQGSEA. This chain's CDR3 is CSVGRGGETQYF. CDR3 nucleotides: TGCAGCGTTGGACGGGGGGGAGAGACCCAGTACTTC.

This clonotype was counted only a few times. This sequence joins TRBV20-1 and TRBJ2-3, with TRBD2 matching over 8 bases. Trimming at V came to 5 bases and at J to 1 base, leaving 5 bases not matched to a gene. The CDR3 covers 14 residues. The germline V gene encodes CDR1 DFQATT and CDR2 SNEGSKA (reference sequence). CDR3 amino acids: CSAEISGGTDTQYF. CDR3 coding DNA: TGCAGTGCTGAGATTAGCGGGGGCACAGATACGCAGTATTTT.

This clonotype was counted ten times or more. The CDR3, as DNA: TGTGCCAGCAGTTACGGGACTAACTATGGCTACACCTTC. This translates into CASSYGTNYGYTF. V is TRBV6-2 or TRBV6-3 and J is TRBJ1-2; D remains unclear. CDR3 size: 13 residues. In germline, CDR1 is MNHEY, CDR2 SVGEGT. The V end was cut by 2 bases, the J end by 0 bases, with 4 bases between.

This clonotype was detected a few times. The rearrangement joins TRBV9 to TRBJ1-6; the match to TRBD1 covers 8 bases. CDR3 length: 18 residues. Germline CDR1 reads SGDLS; CDR2 reads YYNGEE. With V trimmed by 0 bases and J by 6 bases, 11 bases remained unmatched. DNA of the CDR3: TGTGCCAGCAGCGTAGGCGACAGGGGAAGGAATTTTAATTCACCCCTCCACTTT. Translated: CASSVGDRGRNFNSPLHF.

V usage is TRBV6-5 and J usage is TRBJ1-1; no clear D gene. Deletions cut 0 bases from V and 1 base from J, with 9 bases between. The CDR3 sequence is 15 residues long. Germline values: CDR1 MNHEY, CDR2 SVGAGI. The CDR3 DNA reads TGTGCCAGCAGTTACTCGGTCATTTCGAACACTGAAGCTTTCTTT. Amino acids: CASSYSVISNTEAFF.

This clonotype was picked up a small number of times. The rearrangement joins TRBV20-1 to TRBJ1-1; TRBD1 aligns across 8 bases. This CDR3 has 14 residues. V lost 5 bases, J lost 6 bases, and 11 bases stayed unmatched. Germline CDR1 and CDR2: DFQATT and SNEGSKA (reference sequence). CDR3 protein: CSAGGPGQVPEAFF. The DNA for the CDR3 is TGCAGTGCTGGGGGACCGGGACAGGTACCTGAAGCTTTCTTT.

This clonotype was counted between two and nine times. The genes are TRBV5-1 and TRBJ2-6; no clear D. This CDR3 is built from 17 residues. The V gene lost 2 bases and the J gene lost 0 bases, with 12 bases spanning the gap. Germline V gene data show CDR1 as SGHRS and CDR2 as YFSETQ. The DNA for the CDR3 is TGCGCCAGCAGCTTAGGCGGAAGCCACTCTGGGGCCAACGTCCTGACTTTC. Translation: CASSLGGSHSGANVLTF.

This clonotype showed up many times. The chain is built from TRBV12-3 or TRBV12-4 and TRBJ1-2; TRBD1 matches at 7 bases. The trim removed 5 bases at V and 8 bases at J, leaving 14 bases unmatched. The length of the CDR3 is 15 residues. CDR3 region: CASSPRQGRVEGYTF. The CDR3 DNA reads as TGTGCCAGCAGTCCCCGACAGGGAAGGGTTGAGGGCTACACCTTC.

This clonotype appeared a few times. V is TRBV12-3 or TRBV12-4 and J is TRBJ2-2; D is possibly TRBD1 (5 bases). There are 15 residues in the CDR3. The ends were cut back, 2 bases at V and 8 bases at J, with 15 bases in the middle. The CDR3 DNA is TGTGCCAGCAGTTTACCAGGCAGGGCGATAGGGGAGCTGTTTTTT. Its protein is CASSLPGRAIGELFF.

The table lists this clonotype with many counts. The chain has TRBV2 and TRBJ2-7, with a possible D match to TRBD2 (5 bases). Germline CDR1 SNHLY, CDR2 FYNNEI. This CDR3 comprises 16 residues. V lost 0 bases and J lost 0, with 12 bases in between. CDR3 amino acids: CASSEAASRSSYEQYF. In DNA, the CDR3 is TGTGCCAGCAGTGAAGCCGCTAGCCGAAGCTCCTACGAGCAGTACTTC.

The gene calls are TRBV6-5 and TRBJ2-7, with D perhaps matching TRBD1 or TRBD2 (5 bases each). Trimming removed 10 bases from V and 6 bases from J, with 25 bases in between. The germline V gene has CDR1 MNHEY and CDR2 SVGAGI. This CDR3 contains 15 residues. Here the CDR3 reads CATRIGARAQSEQYF. CDR3 bases: TGTGCCACCCGAATCGGGGCGAGGGCCCAATCCGAGCAGTACTTC.